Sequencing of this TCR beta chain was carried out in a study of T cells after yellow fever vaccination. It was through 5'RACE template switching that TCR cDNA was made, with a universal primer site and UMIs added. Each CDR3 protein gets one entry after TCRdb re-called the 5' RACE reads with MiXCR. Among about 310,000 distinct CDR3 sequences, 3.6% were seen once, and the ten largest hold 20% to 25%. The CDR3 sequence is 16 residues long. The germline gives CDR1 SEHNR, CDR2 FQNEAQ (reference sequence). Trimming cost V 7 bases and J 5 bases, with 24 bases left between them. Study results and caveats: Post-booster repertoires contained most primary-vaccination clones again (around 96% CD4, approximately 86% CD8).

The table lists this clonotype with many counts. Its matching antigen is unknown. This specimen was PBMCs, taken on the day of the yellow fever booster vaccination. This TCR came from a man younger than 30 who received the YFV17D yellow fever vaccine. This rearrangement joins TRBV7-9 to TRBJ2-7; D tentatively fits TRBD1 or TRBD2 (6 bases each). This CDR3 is CASNPDPGARLDEQYF. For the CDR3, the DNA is TGTGCCAGCAACCCCGACCCAGGGGCGAGACTAGACGAGCAGTACTTC.